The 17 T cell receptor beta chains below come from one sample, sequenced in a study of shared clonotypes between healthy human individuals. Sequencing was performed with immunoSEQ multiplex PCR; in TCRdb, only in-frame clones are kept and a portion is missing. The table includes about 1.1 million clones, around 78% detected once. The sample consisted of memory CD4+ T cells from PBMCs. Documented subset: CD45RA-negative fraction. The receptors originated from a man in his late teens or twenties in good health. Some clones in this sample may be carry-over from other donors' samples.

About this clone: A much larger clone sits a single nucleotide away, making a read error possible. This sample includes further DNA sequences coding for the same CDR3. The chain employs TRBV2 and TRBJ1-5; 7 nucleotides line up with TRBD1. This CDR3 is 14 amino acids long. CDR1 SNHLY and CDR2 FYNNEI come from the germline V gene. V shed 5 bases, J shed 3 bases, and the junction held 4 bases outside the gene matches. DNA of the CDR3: TGTGCCAGCAGTCGGGACAGAGACAATCAGCCCCAGCATTTT. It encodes CASSRDRDNQPQHF.

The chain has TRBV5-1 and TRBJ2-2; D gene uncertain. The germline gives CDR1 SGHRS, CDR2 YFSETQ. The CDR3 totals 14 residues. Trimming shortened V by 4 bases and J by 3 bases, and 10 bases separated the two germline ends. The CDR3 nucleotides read TGCGCCAGCAGCGATCCGTCAGACACCGGGGAGCTGTTTTTT. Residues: CASSDPSDTGELFF.

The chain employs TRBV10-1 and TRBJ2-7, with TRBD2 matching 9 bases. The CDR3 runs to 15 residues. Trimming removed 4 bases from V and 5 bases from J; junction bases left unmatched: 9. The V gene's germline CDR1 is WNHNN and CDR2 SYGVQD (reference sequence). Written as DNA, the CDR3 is TGCGCCAGCAGTGGGGTAGCGGGAGAAGGGGACGAGCAGTACTTC. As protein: CASSGVAGEGDEQYF.

In DNA form, the CDR3 reads TGTGCCAGCAGCGTAGGGACTAGCGGGAGGACAGATACGCAGTATTTT. Translating it yields CASSVGTSGRTDTQYF. The chain couples TRBV9 to TRBJ2-3; 14 positions match TRBD2. The CDR3 has 16 residues. The germline gives CDR1 SGDLS, CDR2 YYNGEE. Trimming cost V 0 bases and J 3 bases; bases outside gene matches: 0.

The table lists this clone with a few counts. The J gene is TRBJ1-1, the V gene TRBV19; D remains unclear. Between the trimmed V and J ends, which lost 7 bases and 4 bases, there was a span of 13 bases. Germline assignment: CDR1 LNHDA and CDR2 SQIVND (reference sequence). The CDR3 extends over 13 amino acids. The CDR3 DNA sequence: TGTGCCAGTACCTACCGGCGTGGCACTGAAGCTTTCTTT. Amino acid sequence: CASTYRRGTEAFF.

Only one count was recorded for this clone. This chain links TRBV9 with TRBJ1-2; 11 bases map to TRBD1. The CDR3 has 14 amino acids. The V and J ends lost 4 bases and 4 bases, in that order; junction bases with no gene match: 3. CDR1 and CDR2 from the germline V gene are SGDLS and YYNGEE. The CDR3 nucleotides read TGTGCCAGCAGCCCGGGACAGGGGGTCTATGGCTACACCTTC. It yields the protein CASSPGQGVYGYTF.

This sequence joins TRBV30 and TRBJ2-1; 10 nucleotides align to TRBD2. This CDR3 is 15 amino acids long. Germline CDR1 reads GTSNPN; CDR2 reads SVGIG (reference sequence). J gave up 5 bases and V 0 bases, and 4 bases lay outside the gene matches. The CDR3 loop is CAWSVWSGRDNEQFF. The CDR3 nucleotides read TGTGCCTGGAGTGTATGGAGCGGGAGGGACAATGAGCAGTTCTTC.

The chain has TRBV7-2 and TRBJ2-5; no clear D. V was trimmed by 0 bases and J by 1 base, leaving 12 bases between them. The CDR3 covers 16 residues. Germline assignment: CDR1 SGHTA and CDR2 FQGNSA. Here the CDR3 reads CASSLAAGEFQETQYF. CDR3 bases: TGTGCCAGCAGCTTAGCGGCCGGTGAGTTCCAAGAGACCCAGTACTTC.

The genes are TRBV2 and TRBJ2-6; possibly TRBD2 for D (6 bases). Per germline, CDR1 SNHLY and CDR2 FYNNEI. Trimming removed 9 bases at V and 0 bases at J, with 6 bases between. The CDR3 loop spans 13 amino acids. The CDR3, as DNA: TGTGCCAGGCGGGGCTCTGGGGCCAACGTCCTGACTTTC. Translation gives CARRGSGANVLTF.

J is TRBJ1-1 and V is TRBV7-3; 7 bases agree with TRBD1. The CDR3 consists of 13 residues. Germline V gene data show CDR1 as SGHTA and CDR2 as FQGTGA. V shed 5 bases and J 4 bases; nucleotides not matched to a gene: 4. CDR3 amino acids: CASSPRGSTEAFF. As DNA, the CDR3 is TGTGCCAGCAGCCCCAGGGGGAGCACTGAAGCTTTCTTT.

The CDR3 bases are TGTGCCAGCAGCCCGACAGGGGGGAACACTGAAGCTTTCTTT. Translating gives CASSPTGGNTEAFF. This chain uses TRBV9 with TRBJ1-1; 9 positions match TRBD1. V shed 4 bases, J shed 1 base, and the junction held 2 bases outside the gene matches. There are 14 residues in the CDR3. CDR1 is SGDLS, CDR2 YYNGEE, per germline.

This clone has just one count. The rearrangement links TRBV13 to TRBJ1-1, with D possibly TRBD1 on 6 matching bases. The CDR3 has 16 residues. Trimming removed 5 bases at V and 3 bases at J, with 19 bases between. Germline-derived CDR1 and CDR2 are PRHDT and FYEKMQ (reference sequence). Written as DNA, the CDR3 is TGTGCCAGCAGCGTACTCGAGGGGGGTTGGGACACTGAAGCTTTCTTT. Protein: CASSVLEGGWDTEAFF.

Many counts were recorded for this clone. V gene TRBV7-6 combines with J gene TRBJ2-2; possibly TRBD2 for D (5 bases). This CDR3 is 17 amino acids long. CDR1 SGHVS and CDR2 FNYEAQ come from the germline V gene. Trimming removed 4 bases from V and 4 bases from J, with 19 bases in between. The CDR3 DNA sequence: TGTGCCAGCAGCTCCGTCCTAGTGCGAGGGTCCACCGGGGAGCTGTTTTTT. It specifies CASSSVLVRGSTGELFF.

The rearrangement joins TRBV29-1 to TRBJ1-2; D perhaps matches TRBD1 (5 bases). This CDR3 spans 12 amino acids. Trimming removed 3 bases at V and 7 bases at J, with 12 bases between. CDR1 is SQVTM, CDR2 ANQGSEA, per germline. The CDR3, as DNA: TGCAGCGTTGAGAGGTTCGGGACTGGCTACACCTTC. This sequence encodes CSVERFGTGYTF.

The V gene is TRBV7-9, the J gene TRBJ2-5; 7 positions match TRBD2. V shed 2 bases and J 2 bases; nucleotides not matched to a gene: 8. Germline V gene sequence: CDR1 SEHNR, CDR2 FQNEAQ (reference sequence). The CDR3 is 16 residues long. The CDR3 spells CASSLSPSGTQETQYF. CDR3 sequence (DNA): TGTGCCAGCAGCTTATCCCCTAGCGGAACACAAGAGACCCAGTACTTC.

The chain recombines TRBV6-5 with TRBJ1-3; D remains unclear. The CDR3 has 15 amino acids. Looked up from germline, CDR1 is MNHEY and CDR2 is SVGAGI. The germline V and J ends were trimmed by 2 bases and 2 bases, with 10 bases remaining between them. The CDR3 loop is CASSYRTGTGNTIYF. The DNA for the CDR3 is TGTGCCAGCAGTTACCGGACCGGGACTGGAAACACCATATATTTT.

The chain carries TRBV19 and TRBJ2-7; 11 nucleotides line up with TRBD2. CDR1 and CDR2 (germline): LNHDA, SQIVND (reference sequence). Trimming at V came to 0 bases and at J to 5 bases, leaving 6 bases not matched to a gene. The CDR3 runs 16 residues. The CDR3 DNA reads TGTGCCAGTAGTATAGATGCTAGCGGGAGGAGAAACGAGCAGTACTTC. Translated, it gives CASSIDASGRRNEQYF. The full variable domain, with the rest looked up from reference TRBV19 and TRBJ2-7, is DGGITQSPKYLFRKEGQNVTLSCEQNLNHDAMYWYRQDPGQGLRLIYYSQIVNDFQKGDIAEGYSVSREKKESFPLTVTSAQKNPTAFYLCASSIDASGRRNEQYFGPGTRLTVT.